The 20 T cell receptor beta chains listed next were all sequenced from one sample in a study of blood T cell repertoires in COVID-19. The data were produced by immunoSEQ multiplex PCR, yet TCRdb's version contains in-frame clones alone and is incomplete. The sample includes 150,000 or so clones, around 79% of them seen just once. What was sequenced was peripheral blood. All receptors derive from a man older than 75 with acute or convalescent COVID-19.

The chain carries TRBV5-1 and TRBJ1-1; tentatively, D is TRBD1 (6 bases). The CDR3 has 16 amino acids. Per germline, CDR1 SGHRS and CDR2 YFSETQ. With 3 bases removed from V and 1 base from J, the gap between germline ends came to 16 bases. The CDR3 spells CASSSGRGQWNTEAFF. In DNA form, the CDR3 reads TGCGCCAGCAGCTCGGGCCGCGGACAGTGGAACACTGAAGCTTTCTTT.

V gene TRBV5-1 combines with J gene TRBJ2-7; 7 bases fit TRBD1. The CDR3 is 13 residues long. The germline CDR1 and CDR2 sequences are SGHRS and YFSETQ. Trimming cost V 5 bases and J 3 bases; bases outside gene matches: 5. CDR3: CASSRDRDYEQYV. The DNA for the CDR3 is TGCGCCAGCAGTCGGGACAGAGACTACGAGCAGTACGTC.

This clone was observed once. V is TRBV6-1 and J is TRBJ2-6; 7 positions agree with TRBD1. The CDR3 sequence is 17 residues long. V gave up 0 bases and J gave up 3 bases; unmatched junction bases: 5. CDR1 and CDR2 (germline): MNHNS, SASEGT. The CDR3 nucleotides are TGTGCCAGCAGTGAAGCCGCCAGGGGGTATGGGGCCAACGTCCTGACTTTC. Protein product: CASSEAARGYGANVLTF.

In DNA, the CDR3 is TGTGCCAGTAGTCGCCGGGGAGGGTCGTATAGCAATCAGCCCCAGCATTTT. Protein: CASSRRGGSYSNQPQHF. This chain links TRBV19 with TRBJ1-5; D ambiguous. V shed 5 bases and J shed 0 bases, with 17 bases lying between them. The germline gives CDR1 LNHDA, CDR2 SQIVND (reference sequence). This CDR3 has 17 amino acids.

The CDR3 DNA reads as TGCGCCAGCAGCCTCCGGGACAGCACCGGGGAGCTGTTTTTT. Its translation: CASSLRDSTGELFF. This sequence joins TRBV4-1 and TRBJ2-2; 7 positions agree with TRBD1. The germline V gene encodes CDR1 MGHRA and CDR2 YSYEKL. The J segment lost 4 bases and the V segment lost 4 bases, leaving 3 bases of the junction unmatched. CDR3 length: 14 residues.

J is TRBJ2-4 and V is TRBV27; 7 bases fit TRBD2. Germline lookup yields CDR1 MNHEY and CDR2 SMNVEV (reference sequence). The CDR3 spans 16 residues. V lost 6 bases to trimming and J lost 5 bases; unmatched junction nucleotides: 13. DNA for the CDR3: TGTGCCAGCAGCTACTTAGGGAGGGGCGGGGAAAACATTCAGTACTTC. This codes for CASSYLGRGGENIQYF.

The chain carries TRBV28 and TRBJ2-3; D is perhaps TRBD1 (6 bases). Germline-derived CDR1 and CDR2 are MDHEN and SYDVKM. The V end lost 2 bases, the J end lost 9 bases, and 9 bases lay between the germline ends. The CDR3 runs to 12 residues. The CDR3 loop reads CASSLRDTTQYF. The CDR3 nucleotides read TGTGCCAGCAGTTTACGGGACACCACGCAGTATTTT.

The rearrangement links TRBV11-2 to TRBJ1-1, with 7 bases lining up with TRBD1. This CDR3 spans 15 amino acids. CDR1 is SGHAT and CDR2 is FQNNGV in the germline V gene. The V gene end was trimmed by 5 bases and the J gene end by 2 bases; junction bases not matched to a gene: 8. CDR3 loop: CASSAPTGRNTEAFF. For the CDR3, the DNA is TGTGCCAGCAGCGCCCCGACAGGGCGAAACACTGAAGCTTTCTTT.

The chain joins TRBV12-3 or TRBV12-4 to TRBJ1-5; tentative D call: TRBD1 (6 bases). CDR3 length: 13 residues. V was pared by 5 bases and J by 5 bases, with 10 bases between. CDR3 nucleotides: TGTGCCAGCAGTGCTAACAGGGATCAGCCCCAGCATTTT. Amino acids: CASSANRDQPQHF.

The chain links TRBV18 to TRBJ1-6, with TRBD1 matching 8 bases. The trim removed 3 bases at V and 7 bases at J, leaving 8 bases unmatched. The V gene's germline CDR1 is KGHSH and CDR2 LQKENI. The CDR3 length is 16 residues. The CDR3 loop reads CASSPGVQGANSPLHF. The CDR3 DNA reads as TGTGCCAGCTCACCGGGGGTTCAGGGGGCGAATTCACCCCTCCACTTT.

The CDR3 DNA follows: TGTGCCAGCAGCCAAGACAGGGGAGGGAATGAAAAACTGTTTTTT. Its translation is CASSQDRGGNEKLFF. This sequence joins TRBV6-6 and TRBJ1-4, with 8 bases aligning to TRBD1. Germline CDR1 MNHNY, CDR2 SVGAGI (reference sequence). The CDR3 is made up of 15 amino acids. V gave up 6 bases and J gave up 5 bases; unmatched junction bases: 8.

The V and J genes are TRBV7-3 and TRBJ2-7; D gene uncertain. CDR3 size: 11 residues. Germline V CDR1 and CDR2: SGHTA, FQGTGA. Trimming left V 6 bases short and J 3 bases short, with 6 bases between. CDR3 coding DNA: TGTGCCAGCAGTTACTTCTACGAGCAGTACTTC. As protein: CASSYFYEQYF.

The genes are TRBV28 and TRBJ1-1, with 9 bases aligning to TRBD1. The ends lost 2 bases at V and 5 bases at J; junction bases unmatched: 3. Germline-derived CDR1 and CDR2 are MDHEN and SYDVKM. This CDR3 is built from 14 residues. The CDR3 DNA sequence: TGTGCCAGCAGTTTAGGGACAGGGAGGACTGAAGCTTTCTTT. It specifies CASSLGTGRTEAFF.

The V call is TRBV4-3, the J call TRBJ2-1; TRBD2 matches 15 bases. V trimming: 4 bases; J trimming: 7 bases; junction bases outside the gene matches: 8. The CDR3 extends over 17 amino acids. Germline assignment: CDR1 LGHNA and CDR2 YSLEER. Here the CDR3 reads CASSPWTSGGATNEQFF. The CDR3 DNA sequence: TGCGCCAGCAGCCCATGGACTAGCGGGGGGGCCACAAATGAGCAGTTCTTC.

This chain joins TRBV18 and TRBJ2-1; 8 bases align to TRBD2. The CDR3 runs 15 residues. V trimming: 4 bases; J trimming: 6 bases; junction bases outside the gene matches: 8. CDR1 and CDR2 from the germline V gene are KGHSH and LQKENI. CDR3 sequence reads: CASSLQRESRNEQFF. CDR3 coding DNA: TGTGCCAGCTCACTACAGCGGGAGTCCCGCAATGAGCAGTTCTTC.

A few counts support this clone. V and J are TRBV7-9 and TRBJ1-1; unclear D gene. Looked up from germline, CDR1 is SEHNR and CDR2 is FQNEAQ (reference sequence). The CDR3 has 15 residues. Trimming pared 1 base from V and 0 bases from J, leaving 9 bases between. This CDR3 is CASSLGSGVNTEAFF. The CDR3 DNA follows: TGTGCCAGCAGCTTAGGATCGGGAGTGAACACTGAAGCTTTCTTT. Variable domain in full (rest from reference TRBV7-9 and TRBJ1-1): DTGVSQNPRHKITKRGQNVTFRCDPISEHNRLYWYRQTLGQGPEFLTYFQNEAQLEKSRLLSDRFSAERPKGSFSTLEIQRTEQGDSAMYLCASSLGSGVNTEAFFGQGTRLTVV.

The V call is TRBV10-2, the J call TRBJ1-1; TRBD1 might be the D (6 bases). The CDR3 extends over 14 amino acids. Trimming stripped 6 bases from V and 1 base from J, with 12 bases between. Germline-derived CDR1 and CDR2 are WSHSY and SAAADI. CDR3 sequence reads: CASSPRGGNTEAFF. The CDR3, as DNA: TGCGCCAGCAGCCCCAGGGGTGGGAACACTGAAGCTTTCTTT.

CDR3 protein: CASSLVEGGAYEQYF. The CDR3 DNA reads as TGTGCCAGCAGCTTAGTGGAAGGGGGGGCCTACGAGCAGTACTTC. The V call is TRBV11-3, the J call TRBJ2-7; possible D gene TRBD2, 7 bases. This CDR3 region has 15 residues. With 1 base removed from V and 2 bases from J, the gap between germline ends came to 12 bases. Germline V gene lookup returns CDR1 SGHNT and CDR2 YENEEA.

CDR3 nucleotide sequence: TGTGCCAGCAGTACCCAGGACAGGGGGGAAGCTTTCTTT. As protein: CASSTQDRGEAFF. The genes are TRBV27 and TRBJ1-1, with TRBD1 matching over 10 bases. Germline V lookup: CDR1 MNHEY, CDR2 SMNVEV (reference sequence). This CDR3 is 13 amino acids long. J gave up 8 bases and V 5 bases, and 5 bases lay outside the gene matches.

This clone has only one observation. The V call is TRBV20-1, the J call TRBJ2-1; no clear D. The CDR3 sequence is 10 residues long. CDR1 and CDR2 from the germline V gene are DFQATT and SNEGSKA (reference sequence). Trimming left V 6 bases short and J 4 bases short, with 4 bases between. The CDR3 nucleotides read TGCAGTGCCGTATACAATGAGCAGTTCTTC. It encodes CSAVYNEQFF.